This TCR beta chain was found in a study of blood T cell repertoires in COVID-19. For the study at large: The United States, Italy and Spain supplied acute and convalescent COVID-19 samples.

The CDR3 loop spans 16 amino acids. V was pared by 5 bases and J by 3 bases, with 9 bases of the junction left unmatched. The V gene's germline CDR1 is SGHAT and CDR2 FQNNGV. The authors' processing: Estimation of nucleated cell counts was performed using reference gene primer amplification. The table came from immunoSEQ multiplex PCR; TCRdb's copy has only in-frame clones and leaves some out. The DNA was the basis for D and trimming; V, J and clone size are from that table. The table includes roughly 200,000 clones, about 82% detected once. J is TRBJ2-1 and V is TRBV11-2; TRBD1 aligns across 8 bases. The source is a man in his sixties or seventies with active or convalescent COVID-19. The sequencing input was peripheral blood. The CDR3 coding sequence is TGTGCCAGCAGCCGAACCGACAGGGGAGGCTACAATGAGCAGTTCTTC. Protein sequence: CASSRTDRGGYNEQFF.